This TCR beta chain was identified in a study of Graves' ophthalmopathy and Graves' hyperthyroidism (dated by TCRdb to the late 2010s). For context, the study as a whole: Hyperthyroidism was considered stable if no progression to ophthalmopathy occurred within 18 months of follow-up. The study used signatures of the TCR beta repertoire to tell Graves' ophthalmopathy apart from Graves' hyperthyroidism and to predict which patients would progress to ophthalmopathy. In total, under 150 blood samples were TCR-sequenced: 40 to 45 ophthalmopathy, about 75 hyperthyroidism and approximately 17 hyperthyroidism-to-ophthalmopathy patients. A discovery set of about 99 patients (approximately 42 ophthalmopathy, just over 55 stable hyperthyroidism) was enrolled to explore V-J signatures distinguishing ophthalmopathy from hyperthyroidism. For independent validation, a separate cohort was made up of about 18 hyperthyroidism patients plus 17 patients who later progressed from hyperthyroidism to ophthalmopathy. In more than five hyperthyroidism patients, the T-cell repertoires found in thyroid tissue were compared with those found in blood. Following sampling, methimazole starting at 30 mg daily was administered to hyperthyroidism patients, and high-dose intravenous methylprednisolone was administered to ophthalmopathy patients. The full study reports these points: Sample size was not predetermined statistically, and investigators were not blinded to group allocation. In validation, the model predicted ophthalmopathy progression with about 70% sensitivity and about 77% specificity; 12 predicted patients were CT-confirmed with GO in a median of 6.5 months. Among expanded thyroid clonotypes with frequency above 0.001, most also showed up in blood, which suggests that blood repertoires may reflect the thyroid immune response. Ophthalmopathy was separated from stable hyperthyroidism by the 13-signature model with 87.88% sensitivity and less than 82% specificity in cross-validation and with 80%/75% in the test set.

The hyperthyroidism patients were 18 to 65 years old and newly diagnosed, with a disease duration of less than 2 months. Patients with other autoimmune diseases, uncontrolled infections, pregnancy or lactation were excluded. Diagnosis relied on clinical symptoms, serum thyroxine, TRAb, thyroid ultrasound and orbital computed tomography. Total RNA was extracted with Trizol reagent and quality-checked on an Agilent 2100 Bioanalyzer. For repertoire sequencing, TCR beta CDR3 regions were amplified from RNA transcripts. The first round was an RT-PCR using HTBI primers with the Qiagen OneStep RT-PCR kit, and this first round was followed by a second-round multiplex PCR, then size selection and purification. Libraries were sequenced paired-end with 100 bp reads on an Illumina HiSeq2000. The paper's processing steps were these. SOAPnuke was used to process the reads, throwing out any read that had adapters, had uncalled bases, had a mean Phred below 15, or lacked an exact constant-primer or identifier match. COPE v1.2.5 was used to merge high-quality paired reads. Each unique nucleotide sequence was defined as a clonotype, and clonotypes were aligned to IMGT TRB V, D and J references with MiTCR v1.1. Analysis was restricted to V-J combinations with a frequency above 0.0001, which covered about 99% of repertoires. For each V-J combination, a TCR clonal expansion and chaos score was defined as the ratio of F50 clonal expansion to chaos observed in the TCRdist matrix. Welch's t-statistics and random forest were used to narrow the features down to roughly twelve V-J combinations, which were then fed into a naive Bayes classifier. The similarity between thyroid and blood repertoires was quantified using the Morisita-Horn index. TCRdb reprocessed the public reads (quality trimming at Q25 with fastp, clone calling with MiXCR) and kept in-frame beta chains. Each entry merges the rows of one CDR3 protein and shows their most common DNA and genes. What appears here as the V and J calls and clone size reflects TCRdb's work, not the paper's. Recorded for this sample are about 500,000 distinct CDR3 sequences; less than 45% of them occurred a single time. About 4.1% of the sample belongs to the ten largest clones.

This clonotype was picked up many times. It has no known antigen specificity. No much larger clone exists at a distance of one base, and base qualities are not known. V and J are truncated by 1 base and 4 bases respectively, leaving an intervening sequence of 8 bases. From the cysteine through the phenylalanine, the CDR3 covers 13 amino acids. Only the CDR3 DNA stays, 39 bases, in frame from base 1. CDR1 and CDR2, per the germline V gene, are SGDLS and YYNGEE. The TCR comes from an adult man with Graves' hyperthyroidism. The V and J segments used are TRBV9 and TRBJ1-1; TRBD1 could be the D gene, as 5 bases match. What was sequenced was peripheral blood or thyroid tissue (not recorded which). The CDR3 here reads CASSVQGATEAFF. The DNA sequence is as follows: TGTGCCAGCAGCGTACAGGGAGCCACTGAAGCTTTCTTT. This CDR3, with the reference TRBV9 and TRBJ1-1 proteins standing in past its ends, gives the full variable domain DSGVTQTPKHLITATGQRVTLRCSPRSGDLSVYWYQQSLDQGLQFLIQYYNGEERAKGNILERFSAQQFPDLHSELNLSSLELGDSALYFCASSVQGATEAFFGQGTRLTVV.